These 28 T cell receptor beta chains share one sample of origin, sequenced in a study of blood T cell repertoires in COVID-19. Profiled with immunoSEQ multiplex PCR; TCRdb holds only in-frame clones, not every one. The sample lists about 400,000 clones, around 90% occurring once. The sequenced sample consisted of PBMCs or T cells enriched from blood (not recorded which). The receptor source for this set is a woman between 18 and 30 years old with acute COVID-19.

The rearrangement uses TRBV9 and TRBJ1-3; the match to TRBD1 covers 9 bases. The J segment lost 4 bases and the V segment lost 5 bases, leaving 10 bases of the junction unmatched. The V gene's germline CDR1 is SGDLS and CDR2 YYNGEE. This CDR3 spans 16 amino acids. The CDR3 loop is CASSQTGTGIGNTIYF. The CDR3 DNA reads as TGTGCCAGCAGTCAGACCGGGACAGGGATCGGAAACACCATATATTTT.

The CDR3 DNA follows: TGTGCTAGTGGTTTGCCCTCGAGACACGCCGTGACCTGGCCCCAGCATTTT. Protein product: CASGLPSRHAVTWPQHF. This chain uses TRBV12-5 with TRBJ1-5; D is unresolved. Germline loops: CDR1 LGHNT, CDR2 FRNRAP. The V and J ends lost 2 bases and 9 bases respectively, with 23 bases between them. There are 17 residues in the CDR3.

The CDR3: CASSQDRAGANVLTF. The CDR3 nucleotides are TGTGCCAGCAGTCAGGACAGGGCTGGGGCCAACGTCCTGACTTTC. This sequence joins TRBV27 and TRBJ2-6, with TRBD1 identical over 8 bases. J was trimmed by 2 bases and V by 5 bases; bases with no gene match: 2. The germline CDR1 and CDR2 sequences are MNHEY and SMNVEV (reference sequence). The CDR3 runs 15 residues. Filled out from reference TRBV27 and TRBJ2-6, the complete variable domain reads EAQVTQNPRYLITVTGKKLTVTCSQNMNHEYMSWYRQDPGLGLRQIYYSMNVEVTDKGDVPEGYKVSRKEKRNFPLILESPSPNQTSLYFCASSQDRAGANVLTFGAGSRLTVL.

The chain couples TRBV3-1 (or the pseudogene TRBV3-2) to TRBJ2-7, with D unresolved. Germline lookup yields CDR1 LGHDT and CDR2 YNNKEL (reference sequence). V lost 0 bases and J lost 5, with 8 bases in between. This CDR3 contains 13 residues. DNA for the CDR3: TGTGCCAGCAGCCAAGAAATCATCCACGAGCAGTACTTC. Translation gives CASSQEIIHEQYF.

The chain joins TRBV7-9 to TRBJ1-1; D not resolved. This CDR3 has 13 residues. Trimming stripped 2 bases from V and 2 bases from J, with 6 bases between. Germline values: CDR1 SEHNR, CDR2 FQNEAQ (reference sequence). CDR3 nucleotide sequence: TGTGCCAGCAGCTTAACAGCTAACACTGAAGCTTTCTTT. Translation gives CASSLTANTEAFF.

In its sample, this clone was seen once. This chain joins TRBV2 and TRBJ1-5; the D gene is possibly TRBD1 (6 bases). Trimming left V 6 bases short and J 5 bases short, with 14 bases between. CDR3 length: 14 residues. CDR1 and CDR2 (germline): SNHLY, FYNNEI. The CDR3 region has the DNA TGTGCCAGCAGGGGCCGGGGGGGCGATCAGCCCCAGCATTTT. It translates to CASRGRGGDQPQHF.

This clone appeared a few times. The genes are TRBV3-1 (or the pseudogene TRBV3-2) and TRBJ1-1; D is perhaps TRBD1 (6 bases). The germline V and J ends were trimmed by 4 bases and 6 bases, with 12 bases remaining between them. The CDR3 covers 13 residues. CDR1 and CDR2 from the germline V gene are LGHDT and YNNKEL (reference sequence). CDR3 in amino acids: CASSPRGGAEAFF. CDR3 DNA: TGTGCCAGCAGCCCTCGAGGGGGAGCTGAAGCTTTCTTT.

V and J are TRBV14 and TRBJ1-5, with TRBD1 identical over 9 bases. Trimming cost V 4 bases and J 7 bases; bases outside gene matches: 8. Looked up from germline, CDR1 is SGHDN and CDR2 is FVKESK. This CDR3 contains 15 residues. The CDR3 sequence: CASSPRTGVGQPQHF. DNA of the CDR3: TGTGCCAGCAGCCCCCGGACAGGGGTAGGCCAGCCCCAGCATTTT.

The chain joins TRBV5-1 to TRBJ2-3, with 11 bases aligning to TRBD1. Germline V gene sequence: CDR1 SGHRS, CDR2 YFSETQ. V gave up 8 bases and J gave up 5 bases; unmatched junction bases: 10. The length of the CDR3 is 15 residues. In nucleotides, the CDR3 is TGCGCCAGTTCTCAAGGCGGGACAGGGGGAGATACGCAGTATTTT. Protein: CASSQGGTGGDTQYF. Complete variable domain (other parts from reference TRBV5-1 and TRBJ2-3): KAGVTQTPRYLIKTRGQQVTLSCSPISGHRSVSWYQQTPGQGLQFLFEYFSETQRNKGNFPGRFSGRQFSNSRSEMNVSTLELGDSALYLCASSQGGTGGDTQYFGPGTRLTVL.

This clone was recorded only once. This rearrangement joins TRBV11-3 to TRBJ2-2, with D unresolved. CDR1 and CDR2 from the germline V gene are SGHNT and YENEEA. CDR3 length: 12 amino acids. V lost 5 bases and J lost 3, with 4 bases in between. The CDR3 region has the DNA TGTGCCAGCAGCCAGTACACCGGGGAGCTGTTTTTT. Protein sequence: CASSQYTGELFF.

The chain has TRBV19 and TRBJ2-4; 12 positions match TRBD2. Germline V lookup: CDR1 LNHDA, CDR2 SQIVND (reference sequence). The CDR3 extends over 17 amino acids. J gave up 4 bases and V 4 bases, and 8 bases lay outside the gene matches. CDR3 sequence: CASSTSSGGAFKNIQYF. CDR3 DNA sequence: TGTGCCAGTAGTACCTCTAGCGGGGGGGCATTTAAAAACATTCAGTACTTC.

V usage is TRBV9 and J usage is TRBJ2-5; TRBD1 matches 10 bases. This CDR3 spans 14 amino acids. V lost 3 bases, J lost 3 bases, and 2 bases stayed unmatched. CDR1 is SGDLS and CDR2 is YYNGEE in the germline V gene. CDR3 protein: CASSADRGEETQYF. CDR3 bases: TGTGCCAGCAGCGCGGACAGGGGGGAAGAGACCCAGTACTTC.

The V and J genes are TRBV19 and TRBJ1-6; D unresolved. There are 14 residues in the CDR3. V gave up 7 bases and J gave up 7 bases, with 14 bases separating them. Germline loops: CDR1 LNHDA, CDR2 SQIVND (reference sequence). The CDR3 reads CASTRAVENSPLHF. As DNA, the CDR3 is TGTGCCAGTACGAGGGCAGTGGAAAATTCACCCCTCCACTTT.

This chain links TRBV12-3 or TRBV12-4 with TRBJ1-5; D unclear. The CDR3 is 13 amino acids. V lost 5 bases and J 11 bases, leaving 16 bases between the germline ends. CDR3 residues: CASSPGRKEAQHF. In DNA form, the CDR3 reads TGTGCCAGCAGTCCAGGCAGAAAAGAAGCCCAGCATTTT.

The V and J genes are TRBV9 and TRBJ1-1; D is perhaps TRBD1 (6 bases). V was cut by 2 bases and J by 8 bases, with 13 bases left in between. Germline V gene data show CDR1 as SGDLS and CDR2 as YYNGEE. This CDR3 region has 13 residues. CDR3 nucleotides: TGTGCCAGCAGCGTGACCGGGACAACCGAAGCTTTCTTT. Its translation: CASSVTGTTEAFF.

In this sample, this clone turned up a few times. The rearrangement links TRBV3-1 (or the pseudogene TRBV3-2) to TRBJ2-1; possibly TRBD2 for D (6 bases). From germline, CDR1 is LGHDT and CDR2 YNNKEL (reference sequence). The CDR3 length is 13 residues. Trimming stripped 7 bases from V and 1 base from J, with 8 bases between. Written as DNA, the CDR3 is TGTGCCAGCAACGGGGGATCCTACAATGAGCAGTTCTTC. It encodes CASNGGSYNEQFF.

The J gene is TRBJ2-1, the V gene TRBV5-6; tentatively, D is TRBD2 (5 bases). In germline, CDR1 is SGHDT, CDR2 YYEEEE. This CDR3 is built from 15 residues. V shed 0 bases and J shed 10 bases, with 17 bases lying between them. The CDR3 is CASSLARWTGREQFF. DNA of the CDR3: TGTGCCAGCAGCTTGGCCCGGTGGACGGGAAGGGAGCAGTTCTTC. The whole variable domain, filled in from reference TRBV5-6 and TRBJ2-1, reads DAGVTQSPTHLIKTRGQQVTLRCSPKSGHDTVSWYQQALGQGPQFIFQYYEEEERQRGNFPDRFSGHQFPNYSSELNVNALLLGDSALYLCASSLARWTGREQFFGPGTRLTVL.

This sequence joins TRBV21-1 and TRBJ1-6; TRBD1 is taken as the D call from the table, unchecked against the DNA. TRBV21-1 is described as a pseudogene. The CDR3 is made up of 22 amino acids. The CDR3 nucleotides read TGTGCCAGCAGCAAAAATGGGGGACAGGGGCGTCTGCCGAGCTCCTATAATTCACCCCTCCACTTT. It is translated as CASSKNGGQGRLPSSYNSPLHF.

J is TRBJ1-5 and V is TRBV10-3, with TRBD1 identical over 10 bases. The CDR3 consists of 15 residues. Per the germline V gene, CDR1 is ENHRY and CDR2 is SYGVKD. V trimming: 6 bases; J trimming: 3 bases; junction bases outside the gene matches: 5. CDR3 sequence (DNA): TGTGCCATCAGCGGGACAGGGGCGAACAATCAGCCCCAGCATTTT. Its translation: CAISGTGANNQPQHF.

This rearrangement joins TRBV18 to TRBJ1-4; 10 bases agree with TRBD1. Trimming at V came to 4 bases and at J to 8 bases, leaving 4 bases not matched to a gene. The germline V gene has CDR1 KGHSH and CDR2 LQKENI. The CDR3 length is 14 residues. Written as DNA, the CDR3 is TGTGCCAGCTCACAGCCGGGACAGGGGGAAAAACTGTTTTTT. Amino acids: CASSQPGQGEKLFF. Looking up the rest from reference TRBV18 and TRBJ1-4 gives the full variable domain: NAGVMQNPRHLVRRRGQEARLRCSPMKGHSHVYWYRQLPEEGLKFMVYLQKENIIDESGMPKERFSAEFPKEGPSILRIQQVVRGDSAAYFCASSQPGQGEKLFFGSGTQLSVL.

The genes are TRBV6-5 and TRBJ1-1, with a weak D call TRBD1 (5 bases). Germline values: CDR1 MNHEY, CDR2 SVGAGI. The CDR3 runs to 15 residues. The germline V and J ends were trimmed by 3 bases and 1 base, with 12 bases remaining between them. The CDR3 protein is CASSYSLTENTEAFF. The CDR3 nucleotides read TGTGCCAGCAGTTATTCGCTGACAGAGAACACTGAAGCTTTCTTT.

The CDR3 nucleotides read TGTGCCAGCAGCTCCGGGAGGGCCGGCTACGAGCAGTACTTC. Translated: CASSSGRAGYEQYF. V gene TRBV7-2 combines with J gene TRBJ2-7; 8 nucleotides agree with TRBD2. CDR1 SGHTA and CDR2 FQGNSA come from the germline V gene. This CDR3 is built from 14 residues. V was pared by 4 bases and J by 3 bases, with 5 bases of the junction left unmatched.

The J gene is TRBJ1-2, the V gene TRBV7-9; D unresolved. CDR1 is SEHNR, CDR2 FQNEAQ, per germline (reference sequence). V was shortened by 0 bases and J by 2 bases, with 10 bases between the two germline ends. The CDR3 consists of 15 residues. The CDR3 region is CASSLAAGFNYGYTF. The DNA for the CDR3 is TGTGCCAGCAGCTTAGCGGCAGGCTTCAACTATGGCTACACCTTC.

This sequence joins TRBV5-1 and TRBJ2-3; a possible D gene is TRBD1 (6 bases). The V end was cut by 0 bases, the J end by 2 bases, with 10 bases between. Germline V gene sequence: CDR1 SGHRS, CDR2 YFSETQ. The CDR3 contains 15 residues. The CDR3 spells CASSLGDISTDTQYF. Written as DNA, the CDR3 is TGCGCCAGCAGCTTGGGGGACATATCCACAGATACGCAGTATTTT.

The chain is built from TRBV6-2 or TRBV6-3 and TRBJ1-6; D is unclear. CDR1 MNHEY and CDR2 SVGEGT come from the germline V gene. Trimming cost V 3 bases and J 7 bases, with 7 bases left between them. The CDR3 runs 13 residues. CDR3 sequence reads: CASSYSRNSPLHF. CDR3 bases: TGTGCCAGCAGTTATTCTCGGAATTCACCCCTCCACTTT.

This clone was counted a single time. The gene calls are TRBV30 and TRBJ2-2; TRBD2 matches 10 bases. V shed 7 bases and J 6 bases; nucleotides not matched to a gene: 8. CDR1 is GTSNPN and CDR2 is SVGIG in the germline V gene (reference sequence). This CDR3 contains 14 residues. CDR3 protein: CASGRGLASGELFF. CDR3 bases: TGTGCCTCGGGACGGGGACTAGCGTCCGGGGAGCTGTTTTTT.

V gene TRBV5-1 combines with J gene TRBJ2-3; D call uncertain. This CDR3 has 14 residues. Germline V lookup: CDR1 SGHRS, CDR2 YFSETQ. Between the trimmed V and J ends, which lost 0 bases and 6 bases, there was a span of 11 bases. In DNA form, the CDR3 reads TGCGCCAGCAGCTTGGTAATGAGGCTCGATACGCAGTATTTT. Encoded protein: CASSLVMRLDTQYF.

The CDR3, as DNA: TGTGCCAGCAGTGAATCCGGTAATTCACCCCTCCACTTT. It encodes CASSESGNSPLHF. The chain combines TRBV25-1 with TRBJ1-6; D unclear. Trimming took 1 base from V and 6 from J, leaving 4 bases between them. CDR3 length: 13 amino acids. Germline values: CDR1 MGHDK, CDR2 SYGVNS.